The TCR beta chain described here comes from a study of shared clonotypes between healthy human individuals. Study-level findings and limits: Genetic and exposure-history diversity was limited by the few donors. Generally, naive subsets came out with larger estimated richness than memory subsets.

Naive CD8 isolation took CD45RO-negative cells positively selected for CCR7 and excluded terminally differentiated effector memory CD45RA+ cells. About this clone: What it binds is not known.

The ends were cut back, 7 bases at V and 2 bases at J, with 9 bases in the middle. Germline V gene lookup returns CDR1 SQVTM and CDR2 ANQGSEA. The CDR3 covers 11 residues. The assay was immunoSEQ multiplex PCR, and TCRdb's table has in-frame clones only and misses some. The repertoire includes roughly 2.1 million clones, more than 85% of them detected once, and under 2% sits in the top ten. This chain uses TRBV29-1 with TRBJ2-7; D possibly corresponds to TRBD1 (5 bases). Sample: naive CD8+ T cells from PBMCs. This TCR derives from a man between 18 and 35 years old in good health. Some clones in this sample may be carry-over from other donors' samples. CDR3 in amino acids: CSAGIAYEQYF. In nucleotides, the CDR3 is TGCAGCGCAGGGATTGCCTACGAGCAGTACTTC.